The source of this TCR beta chain is a study of cytomegalovirus exposure and HLA in healthy donors. In the case of this clone: Its antigen remains unknown.

The PCR contained 60 Vbeta and 13 Jbeta primers. Method: immunoSEQ multiplex PCR; TCRdb's copy keeps in-frame clones and lacks some. Of 210,000 or so clones in the sample, 85% are singletons; the top ten hold around 0.22%. The study, taken as a whole, reports: Through in vitro validation, a few CMV-associated chains were shown to be specific for CMV antigens. Judged likely to be a sequencing artifact was a cluster of highly shared sequence variants.

The sequencing input was PBMCs. This receptor was obtained from a girl aged 2 to 9 in good health and CMV-seronegative.

The CDR3: CAWCQGTRGQETQYF. CDR3 DNA: TGTGCCTGGTGCCAAGGGACTAGGGGACAAGAGACCCAGTACTTC. The gene calls are TRBV30 and TRBJ2-5; the match to TRBD2 covers 8 bases. Germline V CDR1 and CDR2: GTSNPN, SVGIG (reference sequence). V was pared by 5 bases and J by 2 bases, with 10 bases of the junction left unmatched. The CDR3 totals 15 residues.